This note documents a single T cell receptor (beta chain) sequence. Sequencing was performed with immunoSEQ multiplex PCR; in TCRdb, only in-frame clones are kept and a portion is missing. The sample lists about 370,000 clones; around 91% were seen once. The data belong to a study of blood T cell repertoires in COVID-19. Overall study context: Material from acute and convalescent COVID-19 was sourced from the United States, Italy and Spain.

The source is a man aged 18-30 years who had recovered from COVID-19. Sequences were obtained from PBMCs or T cells enriched from blood (not recorded which).

The CDR3 region has the DNA TGTGCCAGCAGGTCAATCCGAGGGATCGAGCAGTACTTC. It codes for CASRSIRGIEQYF. This chain connects TRBV11-2 to TRBJ2-7; TRBD2 might be the D (5 bases). Germline loops: CDR1 SGHAT, CDR2 FQNNGV. Trimming took off 6 bases at V and 6 bases at J, with 15 bases between the two ends. The CDR3 extends over 13 amino acids.